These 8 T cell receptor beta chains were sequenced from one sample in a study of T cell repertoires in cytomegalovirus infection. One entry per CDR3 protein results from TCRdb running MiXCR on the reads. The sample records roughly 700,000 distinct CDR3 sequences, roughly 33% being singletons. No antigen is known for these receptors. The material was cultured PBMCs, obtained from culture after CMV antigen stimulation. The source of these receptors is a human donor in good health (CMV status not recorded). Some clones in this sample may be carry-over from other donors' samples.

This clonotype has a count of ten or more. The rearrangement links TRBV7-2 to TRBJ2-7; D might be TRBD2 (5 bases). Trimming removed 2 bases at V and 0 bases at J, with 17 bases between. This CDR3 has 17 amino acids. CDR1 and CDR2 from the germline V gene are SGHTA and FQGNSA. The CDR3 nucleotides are TGTGCCAGCAGCTTATATGTGGCGGGCCTCACCTCCTACGAGCAGTACTTC. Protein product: CASSLYVAGLTSYEQYF.

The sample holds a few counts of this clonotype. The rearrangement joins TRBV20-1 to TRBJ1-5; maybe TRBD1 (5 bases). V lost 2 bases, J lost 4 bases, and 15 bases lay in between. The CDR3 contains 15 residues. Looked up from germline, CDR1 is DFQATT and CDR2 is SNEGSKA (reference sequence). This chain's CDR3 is CSARPQDYPNQPQHF. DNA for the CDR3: TGCAGTGCTAGACCACAGGACTACCCAAATCAGCCCCAGCATTTT.

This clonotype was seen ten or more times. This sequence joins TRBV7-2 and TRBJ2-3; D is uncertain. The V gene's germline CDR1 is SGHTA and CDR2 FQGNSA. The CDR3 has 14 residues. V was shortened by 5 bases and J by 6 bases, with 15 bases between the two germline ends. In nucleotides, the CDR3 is TGTGCCAGCAGCCAACGCTCCTCCAAGGATACGCAGTATTTT. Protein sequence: CASSQRSSKDTQYF.

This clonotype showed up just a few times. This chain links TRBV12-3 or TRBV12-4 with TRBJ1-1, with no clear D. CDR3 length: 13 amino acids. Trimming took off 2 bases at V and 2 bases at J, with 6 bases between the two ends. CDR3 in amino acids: CASSLMSNTEAFF. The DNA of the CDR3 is TGTGCCAGCAGTTTAATGAGTAACACTGAAGCTTTCTTT.

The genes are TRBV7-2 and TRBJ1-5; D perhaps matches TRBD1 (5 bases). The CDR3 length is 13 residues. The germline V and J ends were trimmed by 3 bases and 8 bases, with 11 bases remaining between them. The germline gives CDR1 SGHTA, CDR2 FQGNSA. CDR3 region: CASSFRGLEPQHF. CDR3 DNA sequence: TGTGCCAGCAGCTTTCGGGGCCTCGAGCCCCAGCATTTT.

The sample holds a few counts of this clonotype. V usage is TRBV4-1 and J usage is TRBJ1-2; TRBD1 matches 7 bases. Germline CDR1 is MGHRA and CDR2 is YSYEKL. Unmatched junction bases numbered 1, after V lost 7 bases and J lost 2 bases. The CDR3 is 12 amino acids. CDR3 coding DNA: TGCGCCAGCAAAGGGGGCAACTATGGCTACACCTTC. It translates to CASKGGNYGYTF.

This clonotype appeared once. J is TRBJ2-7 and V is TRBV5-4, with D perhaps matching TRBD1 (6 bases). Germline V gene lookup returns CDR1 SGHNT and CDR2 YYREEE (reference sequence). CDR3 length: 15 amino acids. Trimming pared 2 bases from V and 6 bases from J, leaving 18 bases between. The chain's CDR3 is CASSFSAGGSVEQYF. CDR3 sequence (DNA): TGTGCCAGCAGCTTCTCCGCTGGGGGCTCAGTCGAGCAGTACTTC.

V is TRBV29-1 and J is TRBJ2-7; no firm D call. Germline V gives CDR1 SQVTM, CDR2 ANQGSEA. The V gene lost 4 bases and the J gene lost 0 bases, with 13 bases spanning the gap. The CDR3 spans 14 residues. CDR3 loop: CSVGPRMSSYEQYF. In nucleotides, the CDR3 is TGCAGCGTTGGACCGAGGATGAGCTCCTACGAGCAGTACTTC.